Listed here are 17 T cell receptor beta chains from one sample, sequenced in a study of blood T cell repertoires in COVID-19. Clones were sequenced by immunoSEQ multiplex PCR, and TCRdb holds only the in-frame ones, with some missing. Of a few hundred thousand clones in the sample, roughly 87% are singletons; the top ten hold 5.1%. Sequences were obtained from PBMCs or T cells enriched from blood (not recorded which). These receptors were collected from a woman between 50 and 59 years old who had recovered from COVID-19.

The J gene is TRBJ2-2, the V gene TRBV6-5, with D perhaps matching TRBD1 (6 bases). Trimming stripped 4 bases from V and 7 bases from J, with 10 bases between. Per the germline V gene, CDR1 is MNHEY and CDR2 is SVGAGI. CDR3 length equals 13 residues. The CDR3 loop is CASSWGPGGELFF. The CDR3, as DNA: TGTGCCAGCAGTTGGGGGCCGGGCGGGGAGCTGTTTTTT.

Remarks on this clone: One junction end does not reproduce the germline sequence, and a read error may be involved. This sequence joins TRBV7-9 and TRBJ2-3; TRBD2 matches at 13 bases. The CDR3 loop spans 15 amino acids. Germline V gene sequence: CDR1 SEHNR, CDR2 FQNEAQ (reference sequence). The CDR3 region has the DNA TGTGCCAGCAACTTACTAGCGGGGGGGTCCGGTACGCAGTATTTT. It is translated as CASNLLAGGSGTQYF.

V gene TRBV4-3 combines with J gene TRBJ2-1; a possible D gene is TRBD2 (6 bases). V was shortened by 4 bases and J by 5 bases, with 24 bases between the two germline ends. This CDR3 contains 18 residues. Germline CDR1 LGHNA, CDR2 YSLEER. DNA for the CDR3: TGCGCCAGCAGCCCGTATTTTTATTGGGGCGGGGTTGACAATGAGCAGTTCTTC. Translated: CASSPYFYWGGVDNEQFF.

The chain employs TRBV5-1 and TRBJ2-1; 10 nucleotides align to TRBD2. The germline V gene encodes CDR1 SGHRS and CDR2 YFSETQ. The CDR3 extends over 17 amino acids. V lost 1 base, J lost 9 bases, and 13 bases stayed unmatched. The CDR3 protein is CASSLRSGTSVVSEQFF. For the CDR3, the DNA is TGCGCCAGCAGCTTGCGATCCGGGACTAGCGTCGTCTCTGAGCAGTTCTTC.

This chain joins TRBV7-9 and TRBJ1-1, with TRBD1 matching over 8 bases. The V and J ends lost 4 bases and 4 bases, in that order; junction bases with no gene match: 8. CDR1 is SEHNR and CDR2 is FQNEAQ in the germline V gene (reference sequence). The CDR3 spans 15 residues. CDR3 amino acids: CASSSGQGGSTEAFF. For the CDR3, the DNA is TGTGCCAGCAGCTCCGGACAGGGAGGCAGCACTGAAGCTTTCTTT.

The rearrangement uses TRBV4-1 and TRBJ1-2; 9 bases fit TRBD1. The CDR3 spans 18 residues. Germline V lookup: CDR1 MGHRA, CDR2 YSYEKL. J was trimmed by 0 bases and V by 0 bases; bases with no gene match: 8. CDR3 DNA: TGCGCCAGCAGCCAAGATCGGGGGACAGGGAATCCTAACTATGGCTACACCTTC. This codes for CASSQDRGTGNPNYGYTF.

J is TRBJ2-5 and V is TRBV2; 9 nucleotides line up with TRBD2. The V segment lost 8 bases and the J segment 1 base; nucleotides outside the gene matches: 5. Germline V gene sequence: CDR1 SNHLY, CDR2 FYNNEI. The CDR3 is 14 residues long. The CDR3 here is CASVAGGGQETQYF. The DNA for the CDR3 is TGTGCCAGCGTGGCGGGGGGGGGCCAAGAGACCCAGTACTTC. Using reference TRBV2 and TRBJ2-5 for the parts outside the CDR3, the full variable domain is EPEVTQTPSHQVTQMGQEVILRCVPISNHLYFYWYRQILGQKVEFLVSFYNNEISEKSEIFDDQFSVERPDGSNFTLKIRSTKLEDSAMYFCASVAGGGQETQYFGPGTRLLVL.

This rearrangement joins TRBV5-1 to TRBJ1-6; D is ambiguous. The CDR3 runs 14 residues. With 4 bases removed from V and 8 bases from J, the gap between germline ends came to 13 bases. Germline values: CDR1 SGHRS, CDR2 YFSETQ. The CDR3 coding sequence is TGCGCCAGCAGCCCCCTGAGGGCAGATTCACCCCTCCACTTT. Translating it yields CASSPLRADSPLHF. The full variable domain, rest sourced from reference TRBV5-1 and TRBJ1-6, is KAGVTQTPRYLIKTRGQQVTLSCSPISGHRSVSWYQQTPGQGLQFLFEYFSETQRNKGNFPGRFSGRQFSNSRSEMNVSTLELGDSALYLCASSPLRADSPLHFGNGTRLTVT.

This clone was observed once. This sequence joins TRBV7-2 and TRBJ2-7, with TRBD1 identical over 8 bases. CDR3 length equals 15 residues. Germline loops: CDR1 SGHTA, CDR2 FQGNSA. J gave up 4 bases and V 3 bases, and 8 bases lay outside the gene matches. As DNA, the CDR3 is TGTGCCAGCAGCTTGGACCGGGACAGGACATACGAGCAGTACTTC. This codes for CASSLDRDRTYEQYF.

The gene calls are TRBV18 and TRBJ2-2; D gene ambiguous. The V end lost 4 bases, the J end lost 1 base, and 10 bases lay between the germline ends. This CDR3 is 15 amino acids long. Germline CDR1 and CDR2: KGHSH and LQKENI. The CDR3 is CASSREVMNTGELFF. CDR3 coding DNA: TGTGCCAGCTCACGCGAGGTCATGAACACCGGGGAGCTGTTTTTT.

A few counts support this clone. The chain recombines TRBV7-2 with TRBJ1-5, with a weak D call TRBD1 (6 bases). V was shortened by 3 bases and J by 4 bases, with 7 bases between the two germline ends. The length of the CDR3 is 13 residues. Germline-derived CDR1 and CDR2 are SGHTA and FQGNSA. This chain's CDR3 is CASSFTGNQPQHF. CDR3 bases: TGTGCCAGCAGCTTTACAGGGAATCAGCCCCAGCATTTT. The full variable domain, with the rest looked up from reference TRBV7-2 and TRBJ1-5, is GAGVSQSPSNKVTEKGKDVELRCDPISGHTALYWYRQSLGQGLEFLIYFQGNSAPDKSGLPSDRFSAERTGGSVSTLTIQRTQQEDSAVYLCASSFTGNQPQHFGDGTRLSIL.

This chain uses TRBV11-1 with TRBJ1-1, with 7 bases matching TRBD1. V lost 0 bases, J lost 3 bases, and 1 base stayed unmatched. The V gene's germline CDR1 is SGHAT and CDR2 FQDESV (reference sequence). CDR3 length equals 14 residues. The CDR3 region has the DNA TGTGCCAGCAGCTTAGCAGGGGGCCACACTGAAGCTTTCTTT. Its protein product is CASSLAGGHTEAFF.

This chain connects TRBV29-1 to TRBJ1-1, with D maybe TRBD1 (5 bases). From germline, CDR1 is SQVTM and CDR2 ANQGSEA. This CDR3 spans 13 amino acids. V dropped 3 bases and J dropped 1 base, with 9 bases sitting between them. The CDR3 DNA is TGCAGCGTTGACAGCCAGGGGAACACTGAAGCTTTCTTT. Translated, it gives CSVDSQGNTEAFF.

The chain joins TRBV7-8 to TRBJ1-1; 9 positions agree with TRBD1. The CDR3 totals 16 residues. Trimming at V came to 2 bases and at J to 2 bases, leaving 6 bases not matched to a gene. Germline lookup yields CDR1 SGHVS and CDR2 FQNEAQ. The CDR3 DNA is TGTGCCAGCAGCTTAAGGACAGGGGAGGGCAACACTGAAGCTTTCTTT. This translates into CASSLRTGEGNTEAFF.

The rearrangement links TRBV5-6 to TRBJ2-7; 12 nucleotides match TRBD2. CDR3 length equals 17 residues. CDR1 and CDR2 from the germline V gene are SGHDT and YYEEEE. Trimming at V came to 2 bases and at J to 3 bases, leaving 9 bases not matched to a gene. The CDR3 sequence is CASSFGPSGRAFYEQYF. CDR3 nucleotides: TGTGCCAGCAGCTTTGGCCCTAGCGGGAGGGCCTTCTACGAGCAGTACTTC. Full variable domain (missing parts from reference TRBV5-6 and TRBJ2-7): DAGVTQSPTHLIKTRGQQVTLRCSPKSGHDTVSWYQQALGQGPQFIFQYYEEEERQRGNFPDRFSGHQFPNYSSELNVNALLLGDSALYLCASSFGPSGRAFYEQYFGPGTRLTVT.

The chain joins TRBV19 to TRBJ1-1; weak D call: TRBD1 (6 bases). This CDR3 is 13 amino acids long. Trimming removed 3 bases at V and 3 bases at J, with 8 bases between. The V gene's germline CDR1 is LNHDA and CDR2 SQIVND (reference sequence). CDR3 in amino acids: CASSIYRDTEAFF. DNA for the CDR3: TGTGCCAGTAGTATTTACAGGGACACTGAAGCTTTCTTT.

The chain is built from TRBV15 and TRBJ2-1, with a possible D match to TRBD1 (8 bases). The germline V gene encodes CDR1 LNHNV and CDR2 YYDKDF (reference sequence). The CDR3 extends over 16 amino acids. The V gene lost 5 bases and the J gene lost 6 bases, with 20 bases spanning the gap. DNA of the CDR3: TGTGCCACCAGCCCACCTCACAGGGGGGGAATCAATGAGCAGTTCTTC. It specifies CATSPPHRGGINEQFF.